This T cell receptor beta chain was identified during a study of blood T cell repertoires in COVID-19. Overall study: Acute-phase and convalescent COVID-19 samples originated in the United States, Italy and Spain. PBMCs, B-cell-depleted T cells, or T cells provided the cDNA or gDNA that made up the material.

The CDR3 length is 16 residues. V was shortened by 0 bases and J by 4 bases, with 16 bases between the two germline ends. Germline CDR1 is SGHNT and CDR2 is YYREEE (reference sequence). Sequencing was performed with immunoSEQ multiplex PCR; in TCRdb, only in-frame clones are kept and a portion is missing. The table has more than 60,000 clones, 84% seen once. This chain uses TRBV5-4 with TRBJ1-1; D unresolved. Sequenced: peripheral blood. The TCR originated in a man aged 50-59 years with acute or convalescent COVID-19. The CDR3 is CASSLGVTGRSTEAFF. In nucleotides, the CDR3 is TGTGCCAGCAGCTTGGGTGTCACGGGTAGGAGCACTGAAGCTTTCTTT.